Here is one TCR beta chain with its context. Its antigen is not yet known. Within one base of it there is no much larger clone, and no base qualities were kept. From its cysteine to its phenylalanine, the CDR3 spans 13 amino acids. Here the CDR3 DNA is all that survives: 39 bases in frame from base 1. V ends up 7 bases short and J 5 bases short, with an unmatched junction base count of 5. The germline V gene (reference sequence) sets CDR1 to LNHDA and CDR2 to SQIVND. This sample was sequenced with an Illumina MiSeq. Quantitative 5'-RACE with molecular barcodes was the method used to prepare the TCR beta libraries. The authors processed their data as follows. A new computational method based on a probabilistic model of VDJ rearrangement was used to identify disease-linked TCR variants. TCRdb trimmed the raw reads at Q25, called clones with MiXCR and kept productive beta chains. Each record represents a unique CDR3 protein, reported with the most common genes and DNA among its rows. For this entry, the V and J calls and clone size follow TCRdb and not the study's own pipeline. The sample table records roughly 26,000 distinct CDR3 sequences; 13% of these occur just once. Of the sample, 35% falls within the top ten clones.

These data come from a study of CD8 T cells in ankylosing spondylitis (dated by TCRdb to between 2016 and 2019). For the study in its entirety: The study set out to find disease-linked TCR variants by profiling T cell receptor beta repertoires in ankylosing spondylitis patients and healthy donors. The whole study cohort included 90 to 120 healthy donors and 25 ankylosing spondylitis patients. Samples of peripheral blood were taken, and for ankylosing spondylitis patients, synovial fluid was collected as well.

Overall results and qualifications from the work: Some motif variants had previously been reported in the synovial fluid and blood of reactive arthritis patients, which suggests shared mechanisms of disease initiation. The disease-linked clones showed a CD8+ phenotype and occurred at relatively low frequencies in peripheral blood. The disease-linked clones were reported to be significantly enriched in matched synovial fluid samples from ankylosing spondylitis patients. A TCR beta motif made up of about eight highly homologous amino acid variants appeared to be characteristic of blood from ankylosing spondylitis patients.

Sequencing was carried out using blood. The rearrangement combines TRBV19 with TRBJ1-5, and 7 junction bases match TRBD1. This clonotype was sampled from a male donor with ankylosing spondylitis or in good health (not recorded which). In nucleotides, the sequence is TGTGCCAGTACCAGGGACAGTTATCAGCCCCAGCATTTT. This translates into CASTRDSYQPQHF.